The following is a T cell receptor (beta chain) sequence with its context. The sample comes from a study of blood T cell repertoires in COVID-19. Looking at the study overall: COVID-19 samples from acute and convalescent phases originated in the United States, Italy and Spain.

Sequencing was performed with immunoSEQ multiplex PCR; in TCRdb, only in-frame clones are kept and a portion is missing. This table holds 350,000 to 450,000 clones, 91% found once. This CDR3 is built from 16 residues. The V end lost 5 bases, the J end lost 4 bases, and 18 bases lay between the germline ends. CDR1 is SNHLY, CDR2 FYNNEI, per germline. The specimen sequenced was PBMCs or T cells enriched from blood (not recorded which). The chain employs TRBV2 and TRBJ1-5; D possibly corresponds to TRBD1 (6 bases). The source of this sequence is a woman in her forties who had been exposed to COVID-19. In DNA, the CDR3 is TGTGCCAGCAGTCCGGGGGGCAGGGGCCCAAATCAGCCCCAGCATTTT. It codes for CASSPGGRGPNQPQHF.